One sample yielded the 9 T cell receptor beta chains listed below, sequenced in a study of blood T cells in healthy people across ages. A J-beta primer mix and a sample-barcoded 5' primer were used in a second PCR of about 7 to 12 cycles. Each CDR3 protein is one row after TCRdb ran MiXCR on the 5' RACE reads. Seen here are around 1,500,000 distinct CDR3 sequences, roughly 40% observed once, and the top ten hold approximately 7.9%. The sample comprised blood. Receptors originate from a woman aged 18-29 years in good health.

This clonotype was observed at least ten times. V gene TRBV4-1 combines with J gene TRBJ1-4, with TRBD1 matching over 10 bases. Germline loops: CDR1 MGHRA, CDR2 YSYEKL. CDR3 length equals 17 residues. V gave up 2 bases and J gave up 8 bases; unmatched junction bases: 11. Written as DNA, the CDR3 is TGCGCCAGCAGCCAAACCTCGACAGGGGGCTTTGGGGAAAAACTGTTTTTT. Translating it yields CASSQTSTGGFGEKLFF.

J is TRBJ2-3 and V is TRBV27, with 7 positions matching TRBD2. The CDR3 is 16 residues long. CDR1 is MNHEY, CDR2 SMNVEV, per germline (reference sequence). With V trimmed by 2 bases and J by 3 bases, 8 bases remained unmatched. CDR3 DNA sequence: TGTGCCAGCAGTTTAAGGAGCGGGAAGGGAACAGATACGCAGTATTTT. Protein sequence: CASSLRSGKGTDTQYF.

The V call is TRBV9, the J call TRBJ1-5; perhaps TRBD1 as D (5 bases). Looked up from germline, CDR1 is SGDLS and CDR2 is YYNGEE. This CDR3 comprises 15 residues. V was cut by 3 bases and J by 0 bases, with 10 bases left in between. CDR3 sequence reads: CASSAAGDSNQPQHF. The CDR3 DNA reads TGTGCCAGCAGCGCAGCGGGGGATAGCAATCAGCCCCAGCATTTT.

This clonotype was counted at least ten times. This chain uses TRBV24-1 with TRBJ2-1; no clear D gene. The CDR3 length is 17 residues. Trimming removed 3 bases at V and 0 bases at J, with 14 bases between. Looked up from germline, CDR1 is KGHDR and CDR2 is SFDVKD. The CDR3 loop is CATSDPSDFSSYNEQFF. The CDR3 DNA sequence: TGTGCCACCAGTGATCCCAGCGACTTCAGCTCCTACAATGAGCAGTTCTTC.

The chain recombines TRBV6-6 with TRBJ2-3; D unresolved. V lost 2 bases, J lost 7 bases, and 13 bases lay in between. In germline, CDR1 is MNHNY, CDR2 SVGAGI (reference sequence). The CDR3 extends over 14 amino acids. CDR3 protein: CASSYPAGSYTQYF. In DNA, the CDR3 is TGTGCCAGCAGTTACCCTGCTGGCAGCTATACGCAGTATTTT.

V gene TRBV30 combines with J gene TRBJ2-7, with a possible D match to TRBD1 (5 bases). This CDR3 has 13 amino acids. Looked up from germline, CDR1 is GTSNPN and CDR2 is SVGIG (reference sequence). V lost 3 bases and J 3 bases, leaving 12 bases between the germline ends. The CDR3 bases are TGTGCCTGGAGCCCCGACAGTAGCTACGAGCAGTACTTC. Translating it yields CAWSPDSSYEQYF.

The chain links TRBV28 to TRBJ2-3; a weak D match, TRBD1 (6 bases). The CDR3 contains 13 residues. Trimming stripped 11 bases from V and 2 bases from J, with 14 bases between. Germline values: CDR1 MDHEN, CDR2 SYDVKM. CDR3 bases: TGTGCCGGACAGCGACTGGACACAGATACGCAGTATTTT. Amino acids: CAGQRLDTDTQYF.

This clonotype was counted a few times. This rearrangement joins TRBV7-2 to TRBJ2-5, with D perhaps TRBD2 (5 bases). The CDR3 spans 16 residues. Germline CDR1 is SGHTA and CDR2 is FQGNSA. The V end was cut by 0 bases, the J end by 11 bases, with 22 bases between. CDR3 DNA: TGTGCCAGCAGCTTAGCGGGAGACTCCACCTACAATGAGCAGTACTTC. Protein sequence: CASSLAGDSTYNEQYF. Complete variable domain (other parts from reference TRBV7-2 and TRBJ2-5): GAGVSQSPSNKVTEKGKDVELRCDPISGHTALYWYRQSLGQGLEFLIYFQGNSAPDKSGLPSDRFSAERTGGSVSTLTIQRTQQEDSAVYLCASSLAGDSTYNEQYFGPGTRLLVL.

V gene TRBV2 combines with J gene TRBJ1-5; D might be TRBD1 (5 bases). Trimming took off 1 base at V and 0 bases at J, with 13 bases between the two ends. Germline CDR1 reads SNHLY; CDR2 reads FYNNEI. CDR3 length equals 17 residues. The CDR3 bases are TGTGCCAGCAGTGAAGTGAGACAGATCTATAGCAATCAGCCCCAGCATTTT. It encodes CASSEVRQIYSNQPQHF.